The source of this T cell receptor (beta chain) is a study of CDR3 diversity in severe acne. The CDR3 sequence is 14 residues long. Germline CDR1 is SGHDN and CDR2 is FVKESK. Deletions cut 5 bases from V and 2 bases from J, with 11 bases between. Each CDR3 protein is one row after TCRdb ran MiXCR on the PCR reads. In the table there are more than 70,000 distinct CDR3 sequences, over 45% of which are singletons. The V gene is TRBV14, the J gene TRBJ2-3; the D gene is possibly TRBD1 (5 bases). The source is a male donor in good health, serving as a control. The sample consisted of blood. The CDR3 DNA sequence: TGTGCCAGCAGCTCGCTGACAGTCACAGATACGCAGTATTTT. It specifies CASSSLTVTDTQYF. The complete variable domain, with remaining parts taken from reference TRBV14 and TRBJ2-3, reads EAGVTQFPSHSVIEKGQTVTLRCDPISGHDNLYWYRRVMGKEIKFLLHFVKESKQDESGMPNNRFLAERTGGTYSTLKVQPAELEDSGVYFCASSSLTVTDTQYFGPGTRLTVL.